The T cell receptor (beta chain) described here comes from a study of cytomegalovirus exposure and HLA in healthy donors. The study, taken as a whole, reports: Later on, a genetic analysis was performed. It linked a missense variant in DCLRE1C with V- and J-gene trimming of TCR beta. According to an earlier analysis, most TCR beta V segments yielded productive rearrangements about 87% or about 30% of the time. In vitro work confirmed that a few CMV-associated chains recognize CMV antigens.

V was clipped by 6 bases and J by 1 base, with 6 bases between them. There are 12 residues in the CDR3. Germline V gives CDR1 LNHDA, CDR2 SQIVND (reference sequence). Amplification used 60 Vbeta primers and 13 Jbeta primers. Clones were sequenced by immunoSEQ multiplex PCR, and TCRdb holds only the in-frame ones, with some missing. The data contain roughly 180,000 clones, approximately 88% of them singletons. Turning to this clone: Antigen specificity is unknown.

The sequencing input was PBMCs. V is TRBV19 and J is TRBJ1-1, with no clear D. This clonotype was sampled from a boy younger than 10 in good health and CMV-seronegative. The CDR3 here is CASSGRNTEAFF. CDR3 nucleotide sequence: TGTGCCAGTAGCGGGAGGAACACTGAAGCTTTCTTT.